What follows are 18 T cell receptor beta chains derived from one specimen sequenced in a study of CD8+CD57+ T cells in acquired aplastic anemia. According to the study, genomic DNA was the template for TCR beta VDJ and CDR3 profiling. One entry per CDR3 protein, called by TCRdb with MiXCR from the reads. The repertoire has roughly 190,000 distinct CDR3 sequences, less than 70% of them found once; the top ten carry approximately 15%. The material sequenced was sorted CD4+, CD8+, or CD8+CD57+ T cells (not recorded which) from PBMCs. The receptors here all came from a human donor in good health, serving as a control.

This clonotype was counted ten times or more. V usage is TRBV3-1 and J usage is TRBJ1-2; D may be TRBD1 (5 bases). Germline CDR1 and CDR2: LGHDT and YNNKEL (reference sequence). V dropped 7 bases and J dropped 7 bases, with 19 bases sitting between them. The CDR3 consists of 14 residues. The chain's CDR3 is CASNPSGTMGGYTF. Here the CDR3 DNA reads TGTGCCAGCAATCCAAGTGGGACGATGGGTGGCTACACCTTC. Full variable domain (remainder filled in from reference TRBV3-1 and TRBJ1-2): DTAVSQTPKYLVTQMGNDKSIKCEQNLGHDTMYWYKQDSKKFLKIMFSYNNKELIINETVPNRFSPKSPDKAHLNLHINSLELGDSAVYFCASNPSGTMGGYTFGSGTRLTVV.

This clonotype was recorded many times. Germline is not matched at one junction end, which may reflect a read error. The chain joins TRBV7-7 to TRBJ2-5, with D possibly being TRBD2 (6 bases). The germline gives CDR1 SSHAT, CDR2 FNYEAQ (reference sequence). The CDR3 runs 15 residues. CDR3 sequence reads: CASSLGGANQETQYF. The CDR3, as DNA: TGTGCTAGCAGCTTAGGCGGGGCAAACCAAGAGACCCAGTACTTC.

To note about this clonotype: A read error may be the cause here, since a much bigger clone is one base away. The conserved phenylalanine or tryptophan is not found at the CDR3 terminus, so this likely reflects a read error. The chain carries TRBV7-2 and TRBJ2-5; 15 bases are shared with TRBD2. CDR1 is SGHTA and CDR2 is FQGNSA in the germline V gene. The CDR3 extends over 17 amino acids. The junction had 14 bases not matched to a gene; V was cut back by 5 bases and J by 10 bases. The CDR3 protein is CASSPRGLAGGFGVQYL. DNA of the CDR3: TGTGCCAGCAGCCCAAGGGGACTAGCGGGGGGTTTTGGTGTCCAGTACCTC.

This clonotype was detected many times. This chain's CDR3 is CASSLGKGRGRTTPPLHF. CDR3 DNA: TGTGCCAGCAGCTTAGGGAAAGGTAGGGGGCGAACTACTCCACCCCTCCACTTT. This rearrangement joins TRBV7-9 to TRBJ1-6; TRBD1 matches at 7 bases. The V segment lost 1 base and the J segment 11 bases; nucleotides outside the gene matches: 17. Germline V gene data show CDR1 as SEHNR and CDR2 as FQNEAQ (reference sequence). This CDR3 has 18 residues.

This clonotype was seen only a few times. J is TRBJ2-7 and V is TRBV18, with 10 bases matching TRBD1. Germline V gene data show CDR1 as KGHSH and CDR2 as LQKENI. V dropped 2 bases and J dropped 2; count of bases not matched to a gene: 3. The CDR3 spans 15 residues. The CDR3 spells CASSPSGQGTYEQYF. CDR3 coding DNA: TGTGCCAGCTCACCATCGGGACAGGGGACCTACGAGCAGTACTTC.

The gene calls are TRBV25-1 and TRBJ2-3; 11 nucleotides align to TRBD2. CDR3 length equals 16 residues. The V gene's germline CDR1 is MGHDK and CDR2 SYGVNS. V lost 8 bases to trimming and J lost 11 bases; unmatched junction nucleotides: 18. The CDR3 DNA is TGTGCCAGCTCACCACGTACTAGCGGGAGTCGGTACGAGCAGTATTTT. Amino acids: CASSPRTSGSRYEQYF. Using reference TRBV25-1 and TRBJ2-3 for the parts outside the CDR3, the full variable domain is EADIYQTPRYLVIGTGKKITLECSQTMGHDKMYWYQQDPGMELHLIHYSYGVNSTEKGDLSSESTVSRIRTEHFPLTLESARPSHTSQYLCASSPRTSGSRYEQYFGPGTRLTVL.

This clonotype showed up just a few times. The chain links TRBV7-9 to TRBJ2-3; D call uncertain. Germline CDR1 SEHNR, CDR2 FQNEAQ (reference sequence). The ends were cut back, 7 bases at V and 0 bases at J, with 11 bases in the middle. The CDR3 spans 14 residues. The CDR3 coding sequence is TGTGCCAGCACGACCGGGTCTAGCACAGATACGCAGTATTTT. The encoded protein is CASTTGSSTDTQYF.

The chain couples TRBV10-3 to TRBJ1-2, with 8 bases matching TRBD1. Per germline, CDR1 ENHRY and CDR2 SYGVKD. CDR3 length: 13 amino acids. The V gene end was trimmed by 5 bases and the J gene end by 8 bases; junction bases not matched to a gene: 7. This CDR3 is CAISYGQGKGYTF. Here the CDR3 DNA reads TGTGCCATCAGTTACGGACAGGGAAAGGGCTACACCTTC.

This clonotype appeared a single time. Relative to the germline gene, one junction end is altered; a read error may explain this. The J gene is TRBJ1-1, the V gene TRBV2; TRBD1 is a possible D gene (5 bases). Germline assignment: CDR1 SNHLY and CDR2 FYNNEI. This CDR3 has 13 residues. In DNA form, the CDR3 reads TGTGCCAGCCTCTTTACCTGGGGCACTGGAGCTTTCTTT. It yields the protein CASLFTWGTGAFF.

V usage is TRBV4-1 and J usage is TRBJ2-7; the D call may be TRBD1 or TRBD2 (6 bases each). This CDR3 has 15 residues. Germline V CDR1 and CDR2: MGHRA, YSYEKL. V dropped 0 bases and J dropped 3 bases, with 12 bases sitting between them. The CDR3 loop reads CASSQEQGGRYEQYF. The CDR3 DNA sequence: TGCGCCAGCAGCCAAGAACAGGGAGGACGCTACGAGCAGTACTTC.

This clonotype occurred a few times. The V call is TRBV2, the J call TRBJ2-7, with 13 bases aligning to TRBD2. V gave up 5 bases and J gave up 4 bases; unmatched junction bases: 5. The CDR3 runs to 15 residues. The germline CDR1 and CDR2 sequences are SNHLY and FYNNEI. CDR3 coding DNA: TGTGCCAGCAGTTTCGGACTAGCGGGGGTGTACGAGCAGTACTTC. It yields the protein CASSFGLAGVYEQYF.

The J gene is TRBJ2-1, the V gene TRBV9; the match to TRBD2 covers 7 bases. This CDR3 spans 16 amino acids. The germline V gene encodes CDR1 SGDLS and CDR2 YYNGEE. Losses at the gene ends were 2 bases for V and 6 bases for J; bases not matched to a gene: 11. The CDR3 protein is CASSVTSGVVGNEQFF. DNA of the CDR3: TGTGCCAGCAGCGTGACCAGCGGGGTCGTGGGCAATGAGCAGTTCTTC.

V usage is TRBV27 and J usage is TRBJ2-5; 9 bases agree with TRBD1. V shed 5 bases and J 4 bases; nucleotides not matched to a gene: 8. This CDR3 comprises 15 residues. CDR1 and CDR2 (germline): MNHEY, SMNVEV (reference sequence). CDR3 region: CASSPGTGRTETQYF. As DNA, the CDR3 is TGTGCCAGCAGTCCCGGGACAGGGAGGACAGAGACCCAGTACTTC.

This clonotype was counted a single time. Lacking the conserved final phenylalanine or tryptophan, this CDR3 likely reflects a read error. Because the CDR3's place on the DNA is in doubt, the DNA is left out and the CDR3 is given as listed by TCRdb. The chain carries TRBV6-6 and TRBJ1-1; no DNA check was done on the table's D call, TRBD1. The CDR3 contains 12 residues when both ends are counted. The germline V gene has CDR1 MNHNY and CDR2 SVGAGI (reference sequence). The CDR3: CASSYSGGGQDV.

To note about this clonotype: One junction end disagrees with the germline gene, perhaps due to a read error. The chain recombines TRBV7-7 with TRBJ2-1; the D gene is possibly TRBD1 (6 bases). Looked up from germline, CDR1 is SSHAT and CDR2 is FNYEAQ (reference sequence). CDR3 size: 15 residues. This CDR3 is CASSLTGSSYDEQFF. The CDR3 coding sequence is TGTGCTAGCAGCTTAACAGGGAGCTCCTACGATGAACAGTTCTTC.

The table lists this clonotype with a few counts. The chain combines TRBV20-1 with TRBJ1-2; the match to TRBD1 covers 8 bases. This CDR3 contains 13 residues. V dropped 5 bases and J dropped 6; count of bases not matched to a gene: 8. CDR1 is DFQATT and CDR2 is SNEGSKA in the germline V gene (reference sequence). DNA for the CDR3: TGCAGTGCTCCGGACAGGGTTTTGGATGGCTACACCTTC. It yields the protein CSAPDRVLDGYTF.

This clonotype came up a few times. One junction end disagrees with the germline gene, perhaps due to a read error. The chain couples TRBV15 to TRBJ2-5; D is perhaps TRBD1 (6 bases). CDR3 size: 17 residues. Germline-derived CDR1 and CDR2 are LNHNV and YYDKDF (reference sequence). The CDR3 bases are TGTGCCACCAGCAGAGATCCGGGTCCAGGGGTTACCTACGAGCAGCACTTC. Its protein product is CATSRDPGPGVTYEQHF.

This clonotype was seen once. V gene TRBV20-1 combines with J gene TRBJ1-2; perhaps TRBD1 as D (5 bases). This CDR3 has 14 residues. Trimming removed 0 bases at V and 7 bases at J, with 15 bases between. Per germline, CDR1 DFQATT and CDR2 SNEGSKA (reference sequence). The CDR3 DNA sequence: TGCAGTGCTAGAGATGTGAGGGGAGAGGTTGGCTACACCTTC. Its translation is CSARDVRGEVGYTF.